These T cell receptor beta chains were read from a single sample in a study of Graves' ophthalmopathy and Graves' hyperthyroidism. TCRdb used MiXCR to reprocess the multiplex PCR reads, holding one entry per CDR3 protein. The sample shows almost 400,000 distinct CDR3 sequences, around 18% of them seen only once. Sequenced: peripheral blood. The receptors derive from a woman aged 18-29 years with Graves' ophthalmopathy. The CDR3 runs from the conserved cysteine through the conserved F or W. A D gene is named only where the DNA matches it firmly. Rows give clone size only sometimes, using once, few, many, or a class for an expanded clone.

size,J,V,D,DNA,CDR3
many,TRBJ1-1,TRBV24-1,-,TGTGCCACCAGTGCACCGGGGCGGACTGAAGCTTTCTTT,CATSAPGRTEAFF
many,TRBJ2-7,TRBV11-2,-,TGTGCCAGCAGCTTAGGAAGGGGGGCCCCCTTCTACGAGCAGTACTTC,CASSLGRGAPFYEQYF
few,TRBJ2-5,TRBV28,-,TGTGCCAGCAGCCGAGAGGGGGGGGGGGAGACCCAGTACTTC,CASSREGGGETQYF
many,TRBJ2-2,TRBV30,-,TGTGCCTGGAGTGTACTGGGTCAGGGGAAGAAGGCCGGGGAGCTGTTTTTT,CAWSVLGQGKKAGELFF
few,TRBJ1-1,TRBV3-1,TRBD1,TGTGCCAGCAGCCCCTGGACAGGGGGTACTGAAGCTTTCTTT,CASSPWTGGTEAFF
many,TRBJ1-1,TRBV12-3/TRBV12-4,TRBD1,TGTGCCAGCAGCTACAGGGACAGGATGAACACTGAAGCTTTCTTT,CASSYRDRMNTEAFF
-,TRBJ2-5,TRBV6-1,TRBD1,TGTGCCACTTCAGGGGGACAGACCCAGTACTTC,CATSGGQTQYF
many,TRBJ2-4,TRBV7-2,-,TGTGCCAGCGCCGTGGGGGACTCCCCACATCGGAACATTCAGTACTTC,CASAVGDSPHRNIQYF
many,TRBJ1-3,TRBV20-1,TRBD1,TGCAGTGCTAGTGGGACTCTACAGGGGACTGGAAACACCATATATTTT,CSASGTLQGTGNTIYF
many,TRBJ2-5,TRBV7-9,-,TGTGCCAGCAGCTCCGACCCCCTCGTTGGCAAAGAGACCCAGTACTTC,CASSSDPLVGKETQYF
-,TRBJ1-1,TRBV6-1,-,TGTGCCAGCAGTGAAGTAGTGGGGGTGGCAGCTTTCTTT,CASSEVVGVAAFF
many,TRBJ2-5,TRBV15,-,TGTGCCACCATGCCGGGGACAAGGAGTCGAGAGACCCAGTACTTC,CATMPGTRSRETQYF
many,TRBJ1-5,TRBV6-2/TRBV6-3,-,TGTGCCAGCAGTTACTCACCGCGGCCTAATCAGCCCCAGCATTTT,CASSYSPRPNQPQHF
many,TRBJ2-4,TRBV7-8,-,TGTGCCAGCAGCCCCCCCCAAGCCAAAAACATTCAGTACTTC,CASSPPQAKNIQYF
-,TRBJ2-7,TRBV6-2/TRBV6-3,-,TGTGCCAGCACCCAAATGGGCACCTACTCCTACGAGCAGTACTTC,CASTQMGTYSYEQYF
many,TRBJ1-6,TRBV12-3/TRBV12-4,-,TGTGCCAGCCGGAATGATAATTCACCCCTCCACTTT,CASRNDNSPLHF
many,TRBJ2-7,TRBV29-1,-,TGCAGCGTTGAAGCCGGGGACAACGAGCAGTACTTC,CSVEAGDNEQYF
many,TRBJ2-7,TRBV7-2,-,TGTGCCAGCAGGGTGAGGGGCTCGTACGAGCAGTACTTC,CASRVRGSYEQYF
many,TRBJ2-6,TRBV5-1,TRBD1,TGCGCCAGCAGCTATACAGGGGGCCTGGCTGGGGCCAACGTCCTGACTTTC,CASSYTGGLAGANVLTF
many,TRBJ1-5,TRBV20-1,TRBD1,TGCAGTGCCGCGGCAGGGGGCGGACAGGCCCAGCATTTT,CSAAAGGGQAQHF
many,TRBJ2-7,TRBV20-1,TRBD2,TGCAGTGCTACCTTAGTACTAGCGGCCTCCTACGAGCAGTACTTC,CSATLVLAASYEQYF
few,TRBJ2-7,TRBV30,TRBD2,TGTGCCTGGAGCCCCTTCGGACTAGCGGACTACGAGCAGTACTTC,CAWSPFGLADYEQYF
many,TRBJ2-7,TRBV20-1,-,TGCAGTGTCAGACCCCGGCCGCTGTCCTACGAGCAGTACTTC,CSVRPRPLSYEQYF